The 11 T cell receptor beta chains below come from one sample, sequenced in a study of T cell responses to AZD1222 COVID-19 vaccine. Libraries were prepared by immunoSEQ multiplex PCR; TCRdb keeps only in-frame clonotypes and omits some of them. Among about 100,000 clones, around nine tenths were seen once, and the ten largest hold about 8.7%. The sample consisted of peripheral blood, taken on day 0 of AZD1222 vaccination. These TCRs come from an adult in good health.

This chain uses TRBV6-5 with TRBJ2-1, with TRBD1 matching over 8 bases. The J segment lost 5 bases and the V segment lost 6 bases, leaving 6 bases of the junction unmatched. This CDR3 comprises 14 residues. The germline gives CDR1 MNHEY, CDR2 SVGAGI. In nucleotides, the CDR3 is TGTGCCAGCAGGGGGACAGGAGGTCACAATGAGCAGTTCTTC. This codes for CASRGTGGHNEQFF.

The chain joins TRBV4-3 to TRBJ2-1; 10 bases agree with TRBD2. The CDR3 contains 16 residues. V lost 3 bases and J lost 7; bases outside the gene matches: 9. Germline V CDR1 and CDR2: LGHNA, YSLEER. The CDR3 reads CASSHVLAGEMNEQFF. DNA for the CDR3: TGCGCCAGCAGCCACGTCCTAGCGGGAGAAATGAATGAGCAGTTCTTC.

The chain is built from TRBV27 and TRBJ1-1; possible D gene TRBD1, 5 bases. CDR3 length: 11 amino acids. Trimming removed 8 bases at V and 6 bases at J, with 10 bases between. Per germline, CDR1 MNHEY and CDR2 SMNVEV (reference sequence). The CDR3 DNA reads TGTGCCAGCCAGATGGGGGCTGAAGCTTTCTTT. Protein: CASQMGAEAFF.

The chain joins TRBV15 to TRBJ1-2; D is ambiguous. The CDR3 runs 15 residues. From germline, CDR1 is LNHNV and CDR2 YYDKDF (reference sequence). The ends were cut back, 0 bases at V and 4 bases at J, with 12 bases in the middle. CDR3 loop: CATSRDKGTTYGYTF. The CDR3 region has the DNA TGTGCCACCAGCAGAGATAAGGGTACGACCTATGGCTACACCTTC.

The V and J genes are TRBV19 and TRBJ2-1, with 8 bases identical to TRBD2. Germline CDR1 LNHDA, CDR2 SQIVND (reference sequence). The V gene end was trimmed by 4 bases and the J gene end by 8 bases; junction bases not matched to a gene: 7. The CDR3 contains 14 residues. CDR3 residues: CASSNSGTRHEQFF. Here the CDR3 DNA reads TGTGCCAGTAGTAATTCCGGGACTAGACATGAGCAGTTCTTC.

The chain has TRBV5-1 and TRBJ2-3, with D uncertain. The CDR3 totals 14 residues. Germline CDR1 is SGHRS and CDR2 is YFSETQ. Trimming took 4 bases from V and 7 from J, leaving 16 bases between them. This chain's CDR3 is CASSHQSQLNTQYF. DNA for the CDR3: TGCGCCAGCAGCCACCAATCCCAGCTTAATACGCAGTATTTT. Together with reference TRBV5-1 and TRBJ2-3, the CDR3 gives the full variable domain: KAGVTQTPRYLIKTRGQQVTLSCSPISGHRSVSWYQQTPGQGLQFLFEYFSETQRNKGNFPGRFSGRQFSNSRSEMNVSTLELGDSALYLCASSHQSQLNTQYFGPGTRLTVL.

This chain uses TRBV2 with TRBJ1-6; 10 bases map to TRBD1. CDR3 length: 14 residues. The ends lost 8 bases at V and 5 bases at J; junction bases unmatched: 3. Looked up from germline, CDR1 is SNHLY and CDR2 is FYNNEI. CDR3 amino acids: CASLGQGNNSPLHF. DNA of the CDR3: TGTGCCAGCCTGGGACAGGGGAATAATTCACCCCTCCACTTT.

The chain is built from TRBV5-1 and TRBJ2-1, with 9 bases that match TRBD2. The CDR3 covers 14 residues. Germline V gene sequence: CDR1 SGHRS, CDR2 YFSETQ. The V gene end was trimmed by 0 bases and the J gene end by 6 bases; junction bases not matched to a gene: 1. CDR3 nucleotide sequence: TGCGCCAGCAGCTTGGTTAGCGGGAGCAATGAGCAGTTCTTC. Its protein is CASSLVSGSNEQFF.

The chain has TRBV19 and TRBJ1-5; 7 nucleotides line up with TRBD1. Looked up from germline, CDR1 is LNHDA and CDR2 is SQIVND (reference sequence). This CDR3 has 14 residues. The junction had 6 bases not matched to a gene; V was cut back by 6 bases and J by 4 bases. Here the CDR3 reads CASRGDSANQPQHF. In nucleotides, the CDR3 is TGTGCCAGTAGGGGGGACAGCGCTAATCAGCCCCAGCATTTT.

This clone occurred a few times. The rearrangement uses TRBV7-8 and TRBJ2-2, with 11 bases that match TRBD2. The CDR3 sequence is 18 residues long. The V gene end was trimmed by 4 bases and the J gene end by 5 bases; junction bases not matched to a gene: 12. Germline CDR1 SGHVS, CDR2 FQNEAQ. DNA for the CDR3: TGTGCCAGCAGCTCTCCTAGGGCTAGCGGGAGGCGGACCGGGGAGCTGTTTTTT. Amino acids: CASSSPRASGRRTGELFF.

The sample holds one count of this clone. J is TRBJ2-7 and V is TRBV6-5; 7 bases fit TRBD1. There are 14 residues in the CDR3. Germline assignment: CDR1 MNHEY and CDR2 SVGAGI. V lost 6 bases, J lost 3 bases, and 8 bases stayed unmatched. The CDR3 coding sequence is TGTGCCAGCAGCCTGGGACAGCTCTTCTACGAGCAGTACTTC. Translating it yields CASSLGQLFYEQYF.